The 17 T cell receptor beta chains below were found in one sample sequenced in a study of graft-versus-host responses after intestinal transplantation. TCRdb's table, derived via immunoSEQ multiplex PCR, lists solely in-frame clones and lacks some. The sample holds tens of thousands of clones, 90% to 95% seen once. The antigens these receptors bind are not known. Source: unstimulated CD8+ T cells sorted from spleen or lymph node cells, taken before intestinal transplant. The receptors shown here come from a human donor who received an intestinal transplant.

As DNA, the CDR3 is TGCGCCAGCAGCGGCGAGGGGACTAGCGGGGCTCTCCAAGAGACCCAGTACTTC. It is translated as CASSGEGTSGALQETQYF. The V gene is TRBV4-1, the J gene TRBJ2-5; 13 bases agree with TRBD2. J was trimmed by 1 base and V by 5 bases; bases with no gene match: 10. Germline loops: CDR1 MGHRA, CDR2 YSYEKL. This CDR3 spans 18 amino acids.

The chain is built from TRBV29-1 and TRBJ2-7; D gene ambiguous. Trimming pared 4 bases from V and 3 bases from J, leaving 7 bases between. There are 11 residues in the CDR3. Germline assignment: CDR1 SQVTM and CDR2 ANQGSEA. CDR3 sequence reads: CSVALLYEQYF. CDR3 nucleotide sequence: TGCAGCGTTGCCCTCCTCTACGAGCAGTACTTC.

This chain connects TRBV27 to TRBJ2-2; D remains ambiguous. The CDR3 runs 13 residues. CDR1 and CDR2 from the germline V gene are MNHEY and SMNVEV (reference sequence). V dropped 4 bases and J dropped 7 bases, with 10 bases sitting between them. The CDR3 coding sequence is TGTGCCAGCAGTTGGGGTGAGAACGGGGAGCTGTTTTTT. Translating it yields CASSWGENGELFF.

This rearrangement joins TRBV28 to TRBJ1-5, with 9 bases lining up with TRBD1. Trimming removed 4 bases from V and 2 bases from J; junction bases left unmatched: 9. Germline CDR1 reads MDHEN; CDR2 reads SYDVKM. The CDR3 spans 17 residues. The DNA of the CDR3 is TGTGCCAGCAGTTCCCCCGGGACAGGGTTGGGCAATCAGCCCCAGCATTTT. This sequence encodes CASSSPGTGLGNQPQHF.

This clone showed up just a few times. This chain uses TRBV7-9 with TRBJ1-5, with 7 bases fitting TRBD1. This CDR3 comprises 15 residues. V was clipped by 3 bases and J by 2 bases; unmatched bases: 4. Per germline, CDR1 SEHNR and CDR2 FQNEAQ (reference sequence). CDR3 nucleotides: TGTGCCAGCAGCTTTACAGGGACAGGCAATCAGCCCCAGCATTTT. The encoded protein is CASSFTGTGNQPQHF.

As regards this clone: At the DNA level, this CDR3 is encoded by other sequences in the same sample as well. The chain recombines TRBV6-5 with TRBJ1-2; no clear D. Germline V gives CDR1 MNHEY, CDR2 SVGAGI. The CDR3 contains 14 residues. V dropped 0 bases and J dropped 6 bases, with 11 bases sitting between them. The CDR3 loop is CASSYSSGGDGYTF. DNA for the CDR3: TGTGCCAGCAGTTACTCGAGTGGCGGGGATGGCTACACCTTC.

The chain couples TRBV27 to TRBJ1-4; a possible D gene is TRBD1 (5 bases). Trimming left V 2 bases short and J 4 bases short, with 11 bases between. CDR3 length equals 15 residues. The germline V gene encodes CDR1 MNHEY and CDR2 SMNVEV (reference sequence). Here the CDR3 reads CASSLAGAINEKLFF. The CDR3 DNA reads as TGTGCCAGCAGTTTAGCCGGGGCGATTAATGAAAAACTGTTTTTT.

The rearrangement joins TRBV14 to TRBJ2-2; D perhaps matches TRBD1 (6 bases). CDR1 and CDR2 from the germline V gene are SGHDN and FVKESK. This CDR3 comprises 15 residues. V lost 4 bases, J lost 1 base, and 10 bases lay in between. The CDR3 nucleotides are TGTGCCAGCAGCCTTGGACAGATGAACACCGGGGAGCTGTTTTTT. This gives the protein CASSLGQMNTGELFF.

The chain has TRBV14 and TRBJ1-2; D gene ambiguous. This CDR3 has 14 amino acids. Germline V gene lookup returns CDR1 SGHDN and CDR2 FVKESK. The germline V and J ends were trimmed by 0 bases and 4 bases, with 9 bases remaining between them. CDR3 sequence reads: CASSQENGIYGYTF. As DNA, the CDR3 is TGTGCCAGCAGCCAAGAGAACGGGATCTATGGCTACACCTTC.

The chain recombines TRBV10-2 with TRBJ2-5; 8 bases line up with TRBD2. The CDR3 is 15 amino acids. The J segment lost 3 bases and the V segment lost 5 bases, leaving 8 bases of the junction unmatched. Germline CDR1 WSHSY, CDR2 SAAADI. CDR3 sequence: CASSSSGPWEETQYF. The CDR3 nucleotides read TGCGCCAGCAGTTCTAGCGGGCCGTGGGAAGAGACCCAGTACTTC.

Here the CDR3 reads CASTRTWTPFYGYTF. CDR3 sequence (DNA): TGTGCCAGCACTAGGACATGGACACCTTTTTATGGCTACACCTTC. This rearrangement joins TRBV2 to TRBJ1-2; D is possibly TRBD1 (5 bases). The CDR3 is 15 residues long. Trimming stripped 7 bases from V and 5 bases from J, with 20 bases between. Germline V gene lookup returns CDR1 SNHLY and CDR2 FYNNEI.

The chain carries TRBV9 and TRBJ2-1, with TRBD2 identical over 9 bases. The germline V gene encodes CDR1 SGDLS and CDR2 YYNGEE. The length of the CDR3 is 15 residues. The junction had 2 bases not matched to a gene; V was cut back by 4 bases and J by 0 bases. CDR3 loop: CASSNSGSSYNEQFF. The CDR3 nucleotides read TGTGCCAGCAGCAATAGCGGGAGCTCCTACAATGAGCAGTTCTTC. Looking up the rest from reference TRBV9 and TRBJ2-1 gives the full variable domain: DSGVTQTPKHLITATGQRVTLRCSPRSGDLSVYWYQQSLDQGLQFLIQYYNGEERAKGNILERFSAQQFPDLHSELNLSSLELGDSALYFCASSNSGSSYNEQFFGPGTRLTVL.

The gene calls are TRBV30 and TRBJ1-5; D possibly corresponds to TRBD1 (5 bases). With 2 bases removed from V and 1 base from J, the gap between germline ends came to 12 bases. This CDR3 comprises 15 residues. Germline V gene lookup returns CDR1 GTSNPN and CDR2 SVGIG (reference sequence). The CDR3 region has the DNA TGTGCCTGGAGTCAGGGTCTGACAAGCAATCAGCCCCAGCATTTT. Translation gives CAWSQGLTSNQPQHF. Complete variable domain (other parts from reference TRBV30 and TRBJ1-5): SQTIHQWPATLVQPVGSPLSLECTVEGTSNPNLYWYRQAAGRGLQLLFYSVGIGQISSEVPQNLSASRPQDRQFILSSKKLLLSDSGFYLCAWSQGLTSNQPQHFGDGTRLSIL.

J is TRBJ1-1 and V is TRBV19; 8 bases map to TRBD1. The trim removed 2 bases at V and 4 bases at J, leaving 0 bases unmatched. This CDR3 has 13 amino acids. Germline V gives CDR1 LNHDA, CDR2 SQIVND (reference sequence). CDR3 DNA: TGTGCCAGTAGTATACAGGGGGCCACTGAAGCTTTCTTT. Amino acid sequence: CASSIQGATEAFF. Complete variable domain (other parts from reference TRBV19 and TRBJ1-1): DGGITQSPKYLFRKEGQNVTLSCEQNLNHDAMYWYRQDPGQGLRLIYYSQIVNDFQKGDIAEGYSVSREKKESFPLTVTSAQKNPTAFYLCASSIQGATEAFFGQGTRLTVV.

The CDR3 DNA follows: TGTGCCAGCAGCGCCAAGGGGTTGTACAACAATGAGCAGTTCTTC. Its protein is CASSAKGLYNNEQFF. The chain carries TRBV9 and TRBJ2-1; TRBD1 might be the D (5 bases). Germline loops: CDR1 SGDLS, CDR2 YYNGEE. The V end lost 3 bases, the J end lost 5 bases, and 15 bases lay between the germline ends. The CDR3 length is 15 residues.

The genes are TRBV6-1 and TRBJ2-7, with a possible D match to TRBD1 (6 bases). The V and J ends lost 2 bases and 3 bases respectively, with 11 bases between them. Germline V lookup: CDR1 MNHNS, CDR2 SASEGT. The CDR3 is 14 amino acids. CDR3 bases: TGTGCCAGCAGTGAAACAGGGAGCTACTACGAGCAGTACTTC. It yields the protein CASSETGSYYEQYF.

This rearrangement joins TRBV5-1 to TRBJ2-1, with D perhaps matching TRBD2 (6 bases). CDR3 size: 13 residues. CDR1 is SGHRS and CDR2 is YFSETQ in the germline V gene. Trimming left V 0 bases short and J 5 bases short, with 6 bases between. CDR3 in amino acids: CASSLASDNEQFF. CDR3 DNA sequence: TGCGCCAGCAGCTTGGCTAGCGACAATGAGCAGTTCTTC.